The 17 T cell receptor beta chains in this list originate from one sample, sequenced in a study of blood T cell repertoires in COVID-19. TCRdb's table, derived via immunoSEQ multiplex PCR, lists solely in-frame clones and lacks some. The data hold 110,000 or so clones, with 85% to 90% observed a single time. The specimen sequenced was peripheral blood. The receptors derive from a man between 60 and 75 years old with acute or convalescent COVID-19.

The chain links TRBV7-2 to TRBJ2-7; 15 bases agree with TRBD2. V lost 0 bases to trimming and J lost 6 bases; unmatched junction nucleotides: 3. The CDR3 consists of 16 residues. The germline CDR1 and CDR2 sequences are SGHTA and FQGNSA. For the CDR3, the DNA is TGTGCCAGCAGCTTAGCTCCGGGACTAGCGGGAGGCGAGCAGTACTTC. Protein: CASSLAPGLAGGEQYF.

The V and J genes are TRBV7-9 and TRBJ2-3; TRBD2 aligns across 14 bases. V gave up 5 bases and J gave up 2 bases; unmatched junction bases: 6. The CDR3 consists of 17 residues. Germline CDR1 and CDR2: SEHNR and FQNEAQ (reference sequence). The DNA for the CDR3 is TGTGCCAGCAGCCGCCAGGGACTAGCGGGGGTCACAGATACGCAGTATTTT. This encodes CASSRQGLAGVTDTQYF.

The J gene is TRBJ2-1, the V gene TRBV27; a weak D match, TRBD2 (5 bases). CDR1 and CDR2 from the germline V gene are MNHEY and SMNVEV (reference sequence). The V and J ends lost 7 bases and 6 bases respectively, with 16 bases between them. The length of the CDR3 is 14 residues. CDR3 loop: CASTHPPLGNEQFF. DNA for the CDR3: TGTGCCAGCACCCACCCCCCACTAGGCAATGAGCAGTTCTTC.

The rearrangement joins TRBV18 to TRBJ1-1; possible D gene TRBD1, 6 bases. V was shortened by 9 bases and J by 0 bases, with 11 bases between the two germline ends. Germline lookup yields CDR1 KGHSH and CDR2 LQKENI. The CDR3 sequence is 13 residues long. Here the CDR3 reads CASSGALNTEAFF. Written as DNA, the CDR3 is TGTGCCAGTTCAGGGGCTCTGAACACTGAAGCTTTCTTT. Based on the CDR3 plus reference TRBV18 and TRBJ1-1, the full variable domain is NAGVMQNPRHLVRRRGQEARLRCSPMKGHSHVYWYRQLPEEGLKFMVYLQKENIIDESGMPKERFSAEFPKEGPSILRIQQVVRGDSAAYFCASSGALNTEAFFGQGTRLTVV.

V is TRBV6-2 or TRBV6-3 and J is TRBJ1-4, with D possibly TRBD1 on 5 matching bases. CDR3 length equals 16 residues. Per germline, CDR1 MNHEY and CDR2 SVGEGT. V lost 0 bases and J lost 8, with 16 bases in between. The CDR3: CASSYSPQGHPEKLFF. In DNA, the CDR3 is TGTGCCAGCAGTTACTCACCGCAGGGCCATCCGGAAAAACTGTTTTTT.

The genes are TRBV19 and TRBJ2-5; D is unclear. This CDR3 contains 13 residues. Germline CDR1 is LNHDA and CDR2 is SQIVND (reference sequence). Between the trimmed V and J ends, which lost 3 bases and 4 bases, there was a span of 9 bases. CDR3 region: CASSIGQRETQYF. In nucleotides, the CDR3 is TGTGCCAGTAGTATCGGTCAACGAGAGACCCAGTACTTC.

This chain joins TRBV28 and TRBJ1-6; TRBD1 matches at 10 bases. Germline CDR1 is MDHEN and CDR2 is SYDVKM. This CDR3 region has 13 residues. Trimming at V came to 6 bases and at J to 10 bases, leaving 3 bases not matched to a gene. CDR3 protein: CASSGDRGSPLHF. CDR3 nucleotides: TGTGCCAGCAGCGGGGACAGGGGCTCACCCCTCCACTTT.

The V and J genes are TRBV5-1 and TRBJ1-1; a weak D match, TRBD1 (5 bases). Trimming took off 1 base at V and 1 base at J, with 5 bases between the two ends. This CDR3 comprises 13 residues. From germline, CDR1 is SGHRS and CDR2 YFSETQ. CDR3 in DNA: TGCGCCAGCAGCTTGACAGGGAACACTGAAGCTTTCTTT. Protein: CASSLTGNTEAFF.

The CDR3 sequence: CASSDGQGQYEQYF. DNA for the CDR3: TGTGCCAGCAGCGACGGACAGGGGCAGTACGAGCAGTACTTC. The chain combines TRBV9 with TRBJ2-7; the match to TRBD1 covers 9 bases. V gave up 3 bases and J gave up 4 bases; unmatched junction bases: 5. The germline CDR1 and CDR2 sequences are SGDLS and YYNGEE. The CDR3 is 14 amino acids.

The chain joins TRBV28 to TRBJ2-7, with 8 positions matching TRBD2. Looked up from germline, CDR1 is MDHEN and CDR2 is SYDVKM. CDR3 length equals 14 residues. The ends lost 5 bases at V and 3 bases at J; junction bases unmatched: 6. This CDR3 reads CASSLGLARYEQYF. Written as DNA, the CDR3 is TGTGCCAGCAGTCTAGGACTAGCTCGCTACGAGCAGTACTTC.

CDR3 protein: CASSPSRGQPQHF. CDR3 nucleotides: TGTGCCAGCAGCCCGTCCCGAGGTCAGCCCCAGCATTTT. The chain has TRBV12-3 or TRBV12-4 and TRBJ1-5; D gene ambiguous. The CDR3 totals 13 residues. The V end lost 6 bases, the J end lost 6 bases, and 12 bases lay between the germline ends.

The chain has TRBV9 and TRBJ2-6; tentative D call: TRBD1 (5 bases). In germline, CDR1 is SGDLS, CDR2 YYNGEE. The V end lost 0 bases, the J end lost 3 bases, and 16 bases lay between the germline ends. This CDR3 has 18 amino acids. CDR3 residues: CASSVDGQPRDGANVLTF. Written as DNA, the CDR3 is TGTGCCAGCAGCGTAGATGGGCAGCCCAGGGATGGGGCCAACGTCCTGACTTTC.

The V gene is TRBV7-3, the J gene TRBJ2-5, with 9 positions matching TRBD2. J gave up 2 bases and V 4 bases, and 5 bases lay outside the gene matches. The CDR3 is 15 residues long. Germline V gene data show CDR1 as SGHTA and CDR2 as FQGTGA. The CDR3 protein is CASSSRGGAQETQYF. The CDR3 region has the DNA TGTGCCAGCAGCTCACGCGGGGGGGCGCAAGAGACCCAGTACTTC. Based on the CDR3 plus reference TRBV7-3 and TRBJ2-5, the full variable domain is GAGVSQTPSNKVTEKGKYVELRCDPISGHTALYWYRQSLGQGPEFLIYFQGTGAADDSGLPNDRFFAVRPEGSVSTLKIQRTERGDSAVYLCASSSRGGAQETQYFGPGTRLLVL.

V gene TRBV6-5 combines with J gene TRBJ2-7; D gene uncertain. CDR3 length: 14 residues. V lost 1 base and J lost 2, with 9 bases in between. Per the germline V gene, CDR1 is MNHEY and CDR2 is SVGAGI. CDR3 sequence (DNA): TGTGCCAGCAGTTACTTTGGAGATACCTACGAGCAGTACTTC. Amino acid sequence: CASSYFGDTYEQYF.

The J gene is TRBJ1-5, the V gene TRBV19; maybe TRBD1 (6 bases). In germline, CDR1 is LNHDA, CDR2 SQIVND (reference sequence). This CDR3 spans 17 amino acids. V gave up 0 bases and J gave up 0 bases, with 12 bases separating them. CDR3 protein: CASSIESRTDSNQPQHF. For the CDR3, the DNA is TGTGCCAGTAGTATAGAATCCCGGACAGATAGCAATCAGCCCCAGCATTTT.

In DNA form, the CDR3 reads TGTGCCAGCATCAAGGGGAGCACAGATACGCAGTATTTT. Translating gives CASIKGSTDTQYF. The chain recombines TRBV28 with TRBJ2-3; possible D gene TRBD1, 5 bases. V was cut by 7 bases and J by 0 bases, with 8 bases left in between. CDR3 length equals 13 residues. Per the germline V gene, CDR1 is MDHEN and CDR2 is SYDVKM.

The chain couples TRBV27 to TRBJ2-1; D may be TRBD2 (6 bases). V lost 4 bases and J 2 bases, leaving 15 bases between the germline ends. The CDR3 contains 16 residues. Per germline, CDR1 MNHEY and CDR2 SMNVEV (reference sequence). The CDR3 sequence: CASSSGRRATYNEQFF. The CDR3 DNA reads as TGTGCCAGCAGTTCAGGGCGGAGGGCAACCTACAATGAGCAGTTCTTC.